This T cell receptor beta chain emerged from a study of CD8 T cells in cerebrospinal fluid in Alzheimer's disease. Participants were all in good physical condition and free of acute infection. The CDR3 spans 15 residues. Per germline, CDR1 WNHNN and CDR2 SYGVQD (reference sequence). Following a re-call of the 10x single-cell sequencing reads, TCRdb has one entry per CDR3 protein and lacks DNA. In all, the sample yields roughly 1,600 distinct CDR3 sequences. Findings and limits, study-wide: Versus healthy subjects, Alzheimer's patients more often had clones of at least 3%.

This clonotype is classed as large by frequency. The target antigen is unknown. V usage is TRBV10-1 and J usage is TRBJ2-1; TCRdb's D call, TRBD2, is unchecked because there is no DNA. The sequencing input was cerebrospinal fluid. This receptor was obtained from a human donor with mild cognitive impairment. CDR3: CASSDLAGGYNEQFF.